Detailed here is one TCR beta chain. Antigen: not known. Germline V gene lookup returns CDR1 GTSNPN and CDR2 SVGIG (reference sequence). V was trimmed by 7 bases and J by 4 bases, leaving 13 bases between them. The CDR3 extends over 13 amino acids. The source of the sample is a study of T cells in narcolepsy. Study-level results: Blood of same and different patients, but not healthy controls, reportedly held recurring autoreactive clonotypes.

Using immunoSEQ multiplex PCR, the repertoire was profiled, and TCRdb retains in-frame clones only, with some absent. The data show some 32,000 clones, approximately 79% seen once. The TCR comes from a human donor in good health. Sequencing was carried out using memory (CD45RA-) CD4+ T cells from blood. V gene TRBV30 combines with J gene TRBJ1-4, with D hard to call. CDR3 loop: CAYTEQNNEKLFF. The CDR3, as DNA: TGTGCCTATACGGAGCAGAATAATGAAAAACTGTTTTTT.